The 21 T cell receptor beta chains below all came from one sample that was sequenced in a study of ipilimumab plus nivolumab after autologous stem cell transplantation. TCRdb's table, derived via immunoSEQ multiplex PCR, lists solely in-frame clones and lacks some. Seen here are about 83,000 clones, approximately 86% observed once, and the top ten hold 2% to 2.5%. The sample was PBMCs, taken in a trial of ipilimumab plus nivolumab as post-transplant consolidation. All receptors derive from a male donor with diffuse large B-cell lymphoma.

The chain uses TRBV4-1 and TRBJ1-6; D not resolved. CDR1 is MGHRA and CDR2 is YSYEKL in the germline V gene. CDR3 size: 14 residues. Trimming took off 1 base at V and 10 bases at J, with 11 bases between the two ends. CDR3 sequence: CASSQGSERSPLHF. CDR3 coding DNA: TGCGCCAGCAGCCAAGGGTCGGAGAGGTCACCCCTCCACTTT.

The chain couples TRBV9 to TRBJ1-6; TRBD1 is a possible D gene (6 bases). The CDR3 extends over 16 amino acids. Between the trimmed V and J ends, which lost 4 bases and 9 bases, there was a span of 20 bases. Germline assignment: CDR1 SGDLS and CDR2 YYNGEE. CDR3 DNA sequence: TGTGCCAGCAGCTCCCAAAGGGGGATCGCCGGTTCACCCCTCCACTTT. Amino acids: CASSSQRGIAGSPLHF.

This clone showed up just once. The chain employs TRBV7-9 and TRBJ1-1; no firm D call. CDR3 size: 13 residues. Germline lookup yields CDR1 SEHNR and CDR2 FQNEAQ (reference sequence). Trimming stripped 6 bases from V and 2 bases from J, with 10 bases between. DNA of the CDR3: TGTGCCAGCAGAATGCTAACCAACACTGAAGCTTTCTTT. Translated: CASRMLTNTEAFF.

V usage is TRBV5-4 and J usage is TRBJ2-4, with 8 bases matching TRBD1. V shed 6 bases and J 1 base; nucleotides not matched to a gene: 3. Germline V gene data show CDR1 as SGHNT and CDR2 as YYREEE (reference sequence). The CDR3 covers 14 residues. DNA for the CDR3: TGTGCCAGCACCGGGGACAGGGCCAAAAACATTCAGTACTTC. It encodes CASTGDRAKNIQYF.

J is TRBJ2-7 and V is TRBV7-9; possibly TRBD2 for D (6 bases). Per the germline V gene, CDR1 is SEHNR and CDR2 is FQNEAQ (reference sequence). Trimming shortened V by 1 base and J by 7 bases, and 11 bases separated the two germline ends. CDR3 length equals 13 residues. CDR3 in amino acids: CASSLGWAGEQYF. CDR3 nucleotide sequence: TGTGCCAGCAGCTTAGGTTGGGCGGGGGAGCAGTACTTC.

The chain uses TRBV21-1 and TRBJ2-4; TRBD2 was called by the table and not checked on the DNA. TRBV21-1 is shown as a pseudogene. This CDR3 contains 14 residues. CDR3: CASSKGVAENIQYF. Written as DNA, the CDR3 is TGTGCCAGCAGCAAAGGAGTAGCAGAAAACATTCAGTACTTC.

J is TRBJ2-3 and V is TRBV7-2, with 8 bases fitting TRBD2. There are 17 residues in the CDR3. CDR1 SGHTA and CDR2 FQGNSA come from the germline V gene. The V gene end was trimmed by 4 bases and the J gene end by 3 bases; junction bases not matched to a gene: 12. The CDR3 region has the DNA TGTGCCAGCAGCTCAGCGGGGGCCGCTGGGGTAACAGATACGCAGTATTTT. Protein product: CASSSAGAAGVTDTQYF.

The chain couples TRBV18 to TRBJ2-6; possibly TRBD1 for D (6 bases). V was clipped by 6 bases and J by 0 bases, with 18 bases between them. This CDR3 has 18 residues. The V gene's germline CDR1 is KGHSH and CDR2 LQKENI. The CDR3 spells CASSPGTGYYSGANVLTF. The DNA of the CDR3 is TGTGCCAGCTCCCCAGGTACAGGGTATTACTCTGGGGCCAACGTCCTGACTTTC.

The chain joins TRBV5-6 to TRBJ1-2, with a weak D call TRBD1 (5 bases). This CDR3 is 15 amino acids long. V lost 1 base, J lost 4 bases, and 14 bases lay in between. Per the germline V gene, CDR1 is SGHDT and CDR2 is YYEEEE. The CDR3 region is CASSLSPLGTYGYTF. The CDR3 nucleotides read TGTGCCAGCAGCTTGTCCCCTTTGGGGACCTATGGCTACACCTTC.

In nucleotides, the CDR3 is TGTGCCAGCAGCCGGCTTAGCGGGGGGGCGAACACCGGGGAGCTGTTTTTT. The encoded protein is CASSRLSGGANTGELFF. The chain uses TRBV13 and TRBJ2-2, with 11 positions matching TRBD2. In germline, CDR1 is PRHDT, CDR2 FYEKMQ (reference sequence). J was trimmed by 0 bases and V by 5 bases; bases with no gene match: 5. The CDR3 length is 17 residues.

The V call is TRBV5-4, the J call TRBJ1-1; 7 nucleotides line up with TRBD1. Germline V CDR1 and CDR2: SGHNT, YYREEE (reference sequence). The CDR3 contains 16 residues. J lost 6 bases, V lost 4 bases, and 15 bases had no gene match. In nucleotides, the CDR3 is TGTGCCAGCAGCCTATACTCCGGGACAGCGTCAGCTGAAGCTTTCTTT. The encoded protein is CASSLYSGTASAEAFF.

The V gene is TRBV19, the J gene TRBJ1-2, with D possibly matching TRBD1 (5 bases). Germline V gene data show CDR1 as LNHDA and CDR2 as SQIVND (reference sequence). V was cut by 5 bases and J by 6 bases, with 13 bases left in between. The CDR3 sequence is 13 residues long. CDR3 amino acids: CASSAGGSHGYTF. DNA of the CDR3: TGTGCCAGTAGTGCCGGGGGGAGCCATGGCTACACCTTC.

The V gene is TRBV11-3, the J gene TRBJ2-3; the D is unclear. Trimming removed 3 bases from V and 2 bases from J, with 15 bases in between. The length of the CDR3 is 16 residues. Germline assignment: CDR1 SGHNT and CDR2 YENEEA. The CDR3 protein is CASSFSVGTYTDTQYF. The CDR3 nucleotides are TGTGCCAGCAGCTTTTCGGTCGGCACCTACACAGATACGCAGTATTTT.

The chain joins TRBV6-5 to TRBJ1-6; D unclear. CDR3 length: 13 residues. Trimming pared 0 bases from V and 9 bases from J, leaving 6 bases between. The V gene's germline CDR1 is MNHEY and CDR2 SVGAGI. CDR3 nucleotides: TGTGCCAGCAGTTACTCGATCATTTCACCCCTCCACTTT. Its translation is CASSYSIISPLHF.

The chain couples TRBV18 to TRBJ1-2; D is perhaps TRBD1 (6 bases). V lost 5 bases to trimming and J lost 0 bases, with 22 bases between them. The CDR3 has 18 amino acids. CDR1 is KGHSH, CDR2 LQKENI, per germline. CDR3 nucleotide sequence: TGTGCCAGCTCAAACGAACAGGTCAGGGGCCATGCTAACTATGGCTACACCTTC. Its translation is CASSNEQVRGHANYGYTF.

This clone was seen a handful of times. The chain combines TRBV6-1 with TRBJ2-1; D unresolved. V was cut by 2 bases and J by 12 bases, with 17 bases left in between. The germline gives CDR1 MNHNS, CDR2 SASEGT. The CDR3 extends over 14 amino acids. The DNA of the CDR3 is TGTGCCAGCAGTGAATCACTAACGAGCTTCGTGCAGTTCTTC. Translating it yields CASSESLTSFVQFF.

This sequence joins TRBV6-1 and TRBJ1-4; D might be TRBD1 (6 bases). Trimming shortened V by 4 bases and J by 7 bases, and 16 bases separated the two germline ends. The CDR3 is 15 residues long. Germline assignment: CDR1 MNHNS and CDR2 SASEGT. The CDR3 spells CASSGLTGFREKLFF. CDR3 in DNA: TGTGCCAGCAGTGGACTTACAGGGTTTCGTGAAAAACTGTTTTTT.

The rearrangement links TRBV15 to TRBJ1-3; no clear D gene. The CDR3 consists of 13 residues. V lost 2 bases and J lost 3, with 5 bases in between. Germline V gene data show CDR1 as LNHNV and CDR2 as YYDKDF (reference sequence). The CDR3: CATSRFVGNTIYF. The DNA for the CDR3 is TGTGCCACCAGCAGATTCGTTGGAAACACCATATATTTT.

The V gene is TRBV9, the J gene TRBJ2-2, with D maybe TRBD2 (5 bases). Germline loops: CDR1 SGDLS, CDR2 YYNGEE. The V and J ends lost 0 bases and 4 bases respectively, with 16 bases between them. The CDR3 runs 17 residues. The CDR3, as DNA: TGTGCCAGCAGCGTAGAGGGCGGGCGGAGAGGCACCGGGGAGCTGTTTTTT. As protein: CASSVEGGRRGTGELFF.

This clone has a handful of counts. The V gene is TRBV23-1, the J gene TRBJ2-5; 8 positions agree with TRBD1. TRBV23-1 qualifies as an ORF whose function is uncertain. After removal of 4 bases from V and 2 bases from J, the junction contained 3 bases not matched to a gene. This CDR3 region has 14 residues. CDR3 sequence: CASSRQGWQETQYF. DNA for the CDR3: TGCGCCAGCAGTCGACAGGGGTGGCAAGAGACCCAGTACTTC.

The chain employs TRBV10-2 and TRBJ1-1; the D is unclear. The CDR3 loop spans 14 amino acids. The germline gives CDR1 WSHSY, CDR2 SAAADI. Trimming took off 2 bases at V and 5 bases at J, with 12 bases between the two ends. CDR3 DNA: TGCGCCAGCAGTGAGAAGGGAGTAGGGACTGAAGCTTTCTTT. Its translation is CASSEKGVGTEAFF.